This T cell receptor beta chain originates from a study of early T cells in non-severe SARS-CoV-2 infection. Background on the study: Unpaired chains resulted from sequencing bulk RNA of unsorted whole blood. Points from the study as a whole: Clonotype matching in VDJdb favored anti-spike CD8 responses and did not capture private and CD4 specificities.

This clonotype was observed many times. What it binds is unknown. The library protocol tagged individual cDNA molecules with unique molecular identifiers. TCRdb redid the calling of the 5' RACE reads with MiXCR, one entry per CDR3 protein. Of 60,000 to 75,000 distinct CDR3 sequences listed, 12% are singletons. Deletions cut 3 bases from V and 0 bases from J, with 18 bases between. Germline CDR1 is MGHRA and CDR2 is YSYEKL. CDR3 length equals 18 residues. The sample taken for sequencing was whole blood. The gene calls are TRBV4-1 and TRBJ1-5; TRBD1 might be the D (5 bases). This sequence originates from an adult who was a healthcare worker with PCR-confirmed SARS-CoV-2 infection or an uninfected control (not recorded which). CDR3 in DNA: TGCGCCAGCAGCCAGGAGGGACTGAGCGGTTATAGCAATCAGCCCCAGCATTTT. Its protein product is CASSQEGLSGYSNQPQHF.